One and the same sample provided the 21 T cell receptor beta chains below, sequenced in a study of blood T cell repertoires in COVID-19. The repertoire was sequenced with immunoSEQ multiplex PCR; TCRdb's copy has only in-frame clones and lacks some. The table includes 120,000 or so clones, about 90% detected once. Material for sequencing was peripheral blood. The source is a human donor in a cohort sampled during active COVID-19.

This rearrangement joins TRBV7-3 to TRBJ2-5; 7 bases are a match to TRBD1. V trimming: 5 bases; J trimming: 5 bases; junction bases outside the gene matches: 11. CDR1 is SGHTA, CDR2 FQGTGA, per germline. The CDR3 extends over 15 amino acids. CDR3 nucleotides: TGTGCCAGCAGCCCAAGGACAGGCCCAGGGGAGACCCAGTACTTC. Translated, it gives CASSPRTGPGETQYF.

The CDR3 DNA reads as TGTGCCAGCAGCGGGGCGGAGCAGTACTTC. Protein sequence: CASSGAEQYF. The chain links TRBV6-2 or TRBV6-3 to TRBJ2-7; possibly TRBD1 or TRBD2 for D (5 bases each). The germline V gene encodes CDR1 MNHEY and CDR2 SVGEGT. The CDR3 extends over 10 amino acids. V was shortened by 6 bases and J by 7 bases, with 7 bases between the two germline ends.

Details on this clone: Other DNA sequences within the sample encode an identical CDR3. The V gene is TRBV4-2, the J gene TRBJ1-6; no clear D gene. This CDR3 is 14 amino acids long. The V and J ends lost 0 bases and 7 bases respectively, with 7 bases between them. From germline, CDR1 is LGHNA and CDR2 YNFKEQ. This CDR3 is CASSQDRLNSPLHF. Written as DNA, the CDR3 is TGTGCCAGCAGCCAAGACAGACTAAATTCACCCCTCCACTTT.

V usage is TRBV6-1 and J usage is TRBJ1-2, with D possibly matching TRBD1 (5 bases). The germline V and J ends were trimmed by 0 bases and 8 bases, with 16 bases remaining between them. CDR3 size: 15 residues. The V gene's germline CDR1 is MNHNS and CDR2 SASEGT. CDR3 protein: CASSEALQGSGGYTF. The CDR3 DNA reads TGTGCCAGCAGTGAAGCGCTTCAGGGCTCCGGAGGCTACACCTTC.

This chain uses TRBV24-1 with TRBJ2-3; 10 positions agree with TRBD2. CDR1 and CDR2 (germline): KGHDR, SFDVKD. This CDR3 region has 16 residues. V lost 7 bases and J lost 3; bases outside the gene matches: 9. In nucleotides, the CDR3 is TGTGCCACCAGGGGCACAGCGGGAGGGCCAACAGATACGCAGTATTTT. Its translation: CATRGTAGGPTDTQYF.

The chain combines TRBV19 with TRBJ2-5, with D possibly TRBD2 on 5 matching bases. Germline CDR1 and CDR2: LNHDA and SQIVND (reference sequence). Between the trimmed V and J ends, which lost 8 bases and 7 bases, there was a span of 11 bases. The CDR3 has 11 residues. In DNA form, the CDR3 reads TGTGCCAGTTCTCAAGAGGGGACCCAGTACTTC. Translated: CASSQEGTQYF. Complete variable domain (other parts from reference TRBV19 and TRBJ2-5): DGGITQSPKYLFRKEGQNVTLSCEQNLNHDAMYWYRQDPGQGLRLIYYSQIVNDFQKGDIAEGYSVSREKKESFPLTVTSAQKNPTAFYLCASSQEGTQYFGPGTRLLVL.

This chain joins TRBV2 and TRBJ2-1; D not certain. This CDR3 contains 14 residues. Germline assignment: CDR1 SNHLY and CDR2 FYNNEI. With 6 bases removed from V and 0 bases from J, the gap between germline ends came to 9 bases. CDR3 sequence: CASRKPPSYNEQFF. Here the CDR3 DNA reads TGTGCCAGCAGGAAGCCCCCCTCCTACAATGAGCAGTTCTTC.

The chain recombines TRBV5-1 with TRBJ2-1; no firm D call. The CDR3 extends over 15 amino acids. In germline, CDR1 is SGHRS, CDR2 YFSETQ. V was pared by 5 bases and J by 3 bases, with 15 bases between. The CDR3 reads CASSYDSPHYNEQFF. Written as DNA, the CDR3 is TGCGCCAGCAGTTATGACTCACCCCACTACAATGAGCAGTTCTTC. Filled out from reference TRBV5-1 and TRBJ2-1, the complete variable domain reads KAGVTQTPRYLIKTRGQQVTLSCSPISGHRSVSWYQQTPGQGLQFLFEYFSETQRNKGNFPGRFSGRQFSNSRSEMNVSTLELGDSALYLCASSYDSPHYNEQFFGPGTRLTVL.

The chain couples TRBV7-9 to TRBJ2-7; 8 bases line up with TRBD1. This CDR3 is built from 16 residues. In germline, CDR1 is SEHNR, CDR2 FQNEAQ (reference sequence). The trim removed 1 base at V and 5 bases at J, leaving 10 bases unmatched. CDR3 coding DNA: TGTGCCAGCAGCTTAGGGTCGACAGGGGACGAAGACGAGCAGTACTTC. This gives the protein CASSLGSTGDEDEQYF.

The chain carries TRBV5-1 and TRBJ1-1; D perhaps matches TRBD1 (6 bases). The CDR3 totals 14 residues. V lost 0 bases to trimming and J lost 5 bases, with 11 bases between them. Per germline, CDR1 SGHRS and CDR2 YFSETQ. The CDR3 nucleotides read TGCGCCAGCAGCTTGGTCGGGGGGCAGACTGAAGCTTTCTTT. Translating it yields CASSLVGGQTEAFF.

This chain connects TRBV5-8 to TRBJ2-7; TRBD1 is a possible D gene (7 bases). The CDR3 runs to 14 residues. Trimming stripped 2 bases from V and 6 bases from J, with 15 bases between. From germline, CDR1 is SGHTS and CDR2 YDEGEE. The CDR3 DNA sequence: TGTGCCAGCAGCTTCCAGGGGGGTGGCTCCGAGCAGTACTTC. It translates to CASSFQGGGSEQYF.

The genes are TRBV2 and TRBJ2-1; 14 bases fit TRBD2. With 6 bases clipped from V and 4 bases from J, the junction kept 2 bases outside the gene matches. Germline CDR1 is SNHLY and CDR2 is FYNNEI. The CDR3 consists of 15 residues. The CDR3: CASRGLAGAYNEQFF. CDR3 bases: TGTGCCAGCAGGGGACTAGCGGGAGCTTACAATGAGCAGTTCTTC.

The V and J genes are TRBV3-1 (or the pseudogene TRBV3-2) and TRBJ1-4; D gene uncertain. Trimming removed 3 bases from V and 5 bases from J, with 10 bases in between. Germline CDR1 LGHDT, CDR2 YNNKEL (reference sequence). This CDR3 is built from 14 residues. This CDR3 is CASSQAGRNEKLFF. The CDR3 DNA is TGTGCCAGCAGCCAGGCAGGTAGAAATGAAAAACTGTTTTTT.

The chain is built from TRBV6-2 or TRBV6-3 and TRBJ1-1, with a weak D call TRBD1 (6 bases). V lost 2 bases to trimming and J lost 6 bases, with 10 bases between them. The CDR3 spans 13 residues. Looked up from germline, CDR1 is MNHEY and CDR2 is SVGEGT. The CDR3 bases are TGTGCCAGCAGTTACGGGGGCCTGCCTGAAGCTTTCTTT. It is translated as CASSYGGLPEAFF.

The chain couples TRBV7-9 to TRBJ1-4; D not resolved. The CDR3 loop spans 15 amino acids. Deletions cut 5 bases from V and 0 bases from J, with 10 bases between. The germline V gene encodes CDR1 SEHNR and CDR2 FQNEAQ (reference sequence). The CDR3 here is CASSVRGATNEKLFF. The CDR3 coding sequence is TGTGCCAGCAGCGTAAGAGGTGCAACTAATGAAAAACTGTTTTTT.

The chain links TRBV5-6 to TRBJ1-1; TRBD1 agrees at 7 bases. Germline trimming cut 1 base from V and 5 bases from J; bases unmatched to any gene: 8. The CDR3 loop spans 15 amino acids. Germline values: CDR1 SGHDT, CDR2 YYEEEE. CDR3 coding DNA: TGTGCCAGCAGCTTGATTGAGGGGGCGCTGACTGAAGCTTTCTTT. Its translation: CASSLIEGALTEAFF.

The chain carries TRBV5-6 and TRBJ2-1, with 12 bases aligning to TRBD2. CDR1 and CDR2 from the germline V gene are SGHDT and YYEEEE. V was clipped by 4 bases and J by 1 base; unmatched bases: 6. The length of the CDR3 is 17 residues. The CDR3: CASSQASGGASYNEQFF. Written as DNA, the CDR3 is TGTGCCAGCAGCCAGGCTAGCGGGGGGGCGTCCTACAATGAGCAGTTCTTC.

The chain combines TRBV3-1 (or the pseudogene TRBV3-2) with TRBJ1-1; D is possibly TRBD1 (5 bases). Trimming took 1 base from V and 1 from J, leaving 10 bases between them. The germline V gene has CDR1 LGHDT and CDR2 YNNKEL (reference sequence). The CDR3 is 15 amino acids. The CDR3 spells CASSQGGAGNTEAFF. The CDR3 DNA is TGTGCCAGCAGCCAAGGTGGGGCAGGGAACACTGAAGCTTTCTTT.

DNA of the CDR3: TGCGCCAGCAGCTTCCCGCAGTGGGAGACAGGGCCGAGCTCCTACGAGCAGTACTTC. Residues: CASSFPQWETGPSSYEQYF. V and J are TRBV5-1 and TRBJ2-7; TRBD1 agrees at 7 bases. Looked up from germline, CDR1 is SGHRS and CDR2 is YFSETQ. The junction had 17 bases not matched to a gene; V was cut back by 2 bases and J by 0 bases. The CDR3 covers 19 residues.

The chain carries TRBV11-2 and TRBJ2-7; D unclear. The V gene's germline CDR1 is SGHAT and CDR2 FQNNGV. Deletions cut 1 base from V and 1 base from J, with 5 bases between. This CDR3 comprises 13 residues. The CDR3 DNA reads TGTGCCAGCAGCTTAGGGCAGTCCTACGAGCAGTACTTC. Translation: CASSLGQSYEQYF.

The chain employs TRBV5-5 and TRBJ2-3; D possibly corresponds to TRBD2 (5 bases). Trimming left V 2 bases short and J 1 base short, with 8 bases between. The CDR3 length is 14 residues. Looked up from germline, CDR1 is SGHKS and CDR2 is YYEKEE (reference sequence). CDR3 amino acids: CASSFQAGTDTQYF. DNA for the CDR3: TGTGCCAGCAGCTTTCAAGCGGGCACAGATACGCAGTATTTT. The full variable domain, completed using reference TRBV5-5 and TRBJ2-3, is DAGVTQSPTHLIKTRGQQVTLRCSPISGHKSVSWYQQVLGQGPQFIFQYYEKEERGRGNFPDRFSARQFPNYSSELNVNALLLGDSALYLCASSFQAGTDTQYFGPGTRLTVL.